Following are 22 T cell receptor beta chains from one sample sequenced in a study of regulatory T cells in long-lasting Graves disease. As to time point: newly diagnosed GD, antithyroid drugs for less than 3 months. RNA extracted from PBMCs served as the sequencing template. Assembly of TCR beta libraries relied on iRepertoire HTBI primers together with Arm-PCR of CDR3 regions. TCRdb itself ran the multiplex PCR reads through MiXCR, one entry per CDR3 protein. The sample holds fewer than 350,000 distinct CDR3 sequences, 18% seen once. The starting material was peripheral blood mononuclear cells (PBMCs), obtained at new diagnosis, from a patient treated with antithyroid drugs. The receptors shown here come from a female donor with Graves disease.

This clonotype turned up a few times. The chain employs TRBV6-1 and TRBJ2-2; TRBD1 agrees at 7 bases. This CDR3 has 17 amino acids. The germline CDR1 and CDR2 sequences are MNHNS and SASEGT. V lost 6 bases to trimming and J lost 0 bases; unmatched junction nucleotides: 10. CDR3 DNA sequence: TGTGCCAGCAGATGGGACAGAGATACCGCGAACACCGGGGAGCTGTTTTTT. Translating gives CASRWDRDTANTGELFF.

The chain couples TRBV7-9 to TRBJ2-3; 7 bases map to TRBD1. The CDR3 consists of 16 residues. V shed 5 bases and J 2 bases; nucleotides not matched to a gene: 10. CDR1 and CDR2 (germline): SEHNR, FQNEAQ (reference sequence). The CDR3 reads CASSPGLGQNTDTQYF. CDR3 nucleotides: TGTGCCAGCAGCCCAGGGCTGGGACAGAACACAGATACGCAGTATTTT. The full variable domain, its missing parts supplied by reference TRBV7-9 and TRBJ2-3, is DTGVSQNPRHKITKRGQNVTFRCDPISEHNRLYWYRQTLGQGPEFLTYFQNEAQLEKSRLLSDRFSAERPKGSFSTLEIQRTEQGDSAMYLCASSPGLGQNTDTQYFGPGTRLTVL.

The chain carries TRBV27 and TRBJ2-3, with no clear D. Germline CDR1 is MNHEY and CDR2 is SMNVEV (reference sequence). The CDR3 totals 14 residues. V gave up 6 bases and J gave up 5 bases, with 15 bases separating them. CDR3 amino acids: CASRGAYAQDTQYF. CDR3 sequence (DNA): TGTGCCAGCAGAGGTGCCTACGCCCAAGATACGCAGTATTTT.

This clonotype occurred a few times. This may stem from a read error, because a much larger clone lies one nucleotide away. V usage is TRBV11-2 and J usage is TRBJ2-7; D unclear. Trimming removed 2 bases from V and 0 bases from J, with 5 bases in between. CDR3 length: 13 amino acids. Germline assignment: CDR1 SGHAT and CDR2 FQNNGV. CDR3 sequence: CASSLSNSYEQYF. CDR3 coding DNA: TGTGCCAGCAGCTTAAGCAACTCCTACGAGCAGTACTTC.

This clonotype was observed at least ten times. The chain is built from TRBV6-1 and TRBJ1-6, with D possibly TRBD1 on 6 matching bases. The CDR3 covers 15 residues. Germline loops: CDR1 MNHNS, CDR2 SASEGT. Trimming removed 5 bases from V and 6 bases from J, with 14 bases in between. CDR3 sequence: CASSIGQNSNSPLHF. The CDR3 nucleotides are TGTGCCAGCAGTATTGGACAGAACAGTAATTCACCCCTCCACTTT.

The gene calls are TRBV5-6 and TRBJ2-5, with 7 positions matching TRBD1. The CDR3 covers 14 residues. The germline gives CDR1 SGHDT, CDR2 YYEEEE. V lost 3 bases to trimming and J lost 2 bases; unmatched junction nucleotides: 4. The CDR3 protein is CASSSRGRQETQYF. The CDR3 DNA sequence: TGTGCCAGCAGCTCGAGGGGGCGGCAAGAGACCCAGTACTTC.

This clonotype was recorded many times. The gene calls are TRBV24-1 and TRBJ2-1; 8 bases are shared with TRBD1. CDR1 and CDR2 from the germline V gene are KGHDR and SFDVKD. The junction had 4 bases not matched to a gene; V was cut back by 2 bases and J by 5 bases. The CDR3 has 15 residues. For the CDR3, the DNA is TGTGCCACCAGTGATTCCGGGACAGGCAACAATGAGCAGTTCTTC. It is translated as CATSDSGTGNNEQFF.

This clonotype showed up just a few times. The rearrangement uses TRBV28 and TRBJ1-4; D might be TRBD1 (6 bases). The CDR3 is 14 residues long. Between the trimmed V and J ends, which lost 6 bases and 2 bases, there was a span of 10 bases. Germline CDR1 reads MDHEN; CDR2 reads SYDVKM. CDR3 in DNA: TGTGCCAGCAGGGTCGGGGGCACTAATGAAAAACTGTTTTTT. Translated: CASRVGGTNEKLFF. Looking up the rest from reference TRBV28 and TRBJ1-4 gives the full variable domain: DVKVTQSSRYLVKRTGEKVFLECVQDMDHENMFWYRQDPGLGLRLIYFSYDVKMKEKGDIPEGYSVSREKKERFSLILESASTNQTSMYLCASRVGGTNEKLFFGSGTQLSVL.

This sequence joins TRBV24-1 and TRBJ2-5; 11 bases map to TRBD2. The J call is in doubt because the DNA end fits TRBJ2-1 better. The CDR3 runs 15 residues. Germline V gene lookup returns CDR1 KGHDR and CDR2 SFDVKD. CDR3: CATSDSTSGSYEQFF. The CDR3 nucleotides read TGTGCCACCAGTGATTCCACTAGCGGGAGCTATGAGCAGTTCTTC.

The CDR3 DNA reads TGTGCCAGCAGCATCGATAGCGGGAGAGCCTACGAGCAGTACTTC. This translates into CASSIDSGRAYEQYF. The genes are TRBV13 and TRBJ2-7, with 9 bases fitting TRBD2. This CDR3 contains 15 residues. Trimming took 5 bases from V and 2 from J; bases not matched to a gene: 7. The germline V gene has CDR1 PRHDT and CDR2 FYEKMQ (reference sequence).

The sample holds a few counts of this clonotype. This chain connects TRBV10-2 to TRBJ2-7, with D perhaps matching TRBD1 (5 bases). Trimming took off 0 bases at V and 6 bases at J, with 9 bases between the two ends. The germline V gene encodes CDR1 WSHSY and CDR2 SAAADI. This CDR3 region has 13 residues. This CDR3 is CASSESPGFEQYF. The DNA of the CDR3 is TGCGCCAGCAGTGAGTCCCCAGGGTTCGAGCAGTACTTC.

The chain links TRBV11-2 to TRBJ2-1, with D hard to call. This CDR3 is 13 amino acids long. The germline V gene has CDR1 SGHAT and CDR2 FQNNGV. Trimming stripped 1 base from V and 6 bases from J, with 7 bases between. CDR3 protein: CASSLVWVNEQFF. The CDR3 bases are TGTGCCAGCAGCTTAGTCTGGGTCAATGAGCAGTTCTTC. Supplemented by reference TRBV11-2 and TRBJ2-1, the full variable domain reads EAGVAQSPRYKIIEKRQSVAFWCNPISGHATLYWYQQILGQGPKLLIQFQNNGVVDDSQLPKDRFSAERLKGVDSTLKIQPAKLEDSAVYLCASSLVWVNEQFFGPGTRLTVL.

In this sample, this clonotype turned up many times. This chain connects TRBV12-3 or TRBV12-4 to TRBJ2-7; 8 nucleotides line up with TRBD1. This CDR3 is 15 amino acids long. The trim removed 5 bases at V and 7 bases at J, leaving 13 bases unmatched. Here the CDR3 DNA reads TGTGCCAGCAGTCCTCAGGGGGCCGGCTTGCGGGAGCAGTACTTC. This gives the protein CASSPQGAGLREQYF.

Ten or more counts support this clonotype. The chain couples TRBV2 to TRBJ1-5, with a weak D call TRBD1 (6 bases). CDR3 length equals 15 residues. V was clipped by 8 bases and J by 6 bases, with 20 bases between them. From germline, CDR1 is SNHLY and CDR2 FYNNEI. This CDR3 is CASRGAGGSGQPQHF. The CDR3 DNA follows: TGTGCCAGCCGGGGAGCGGGGGGCTCTGGTCAGCCCCAGCATTTT.

This clonotype was counted many times. This chain links TRBV7-8 with TRBJ2-5; possibly TRBD1 for D (9 bases). Germline CDR1 reads SGHVS; CDR2 reads FQNEAQ. The CDR3 extends over 16 amino acids. The V end was cut by 3 bases, the J end by 5 bases, with 19 bases between. The CDR3 sequence is CASSFSGTGILETQYF. Here the CDR3 DNA reads TGTGCCAGCAGCTTTAGCGGGACAGGGATTTTGGAGACCCAGTACTTC.

There are many counts of this clonotype. The J gene is TRBJ2-7, the V gene TRBV12-3 or TRBV12-4; D call uncertain. Deletions cut 5 bases from V and 4 bases from J, with 12 bases between. The CDR3 is 13 residues long. The CDR3 region is CASSEHALYEQYF. The CDR3 DNA reads as TGTGCCAGCAGTGAACATGCTTTATACGAGCAGTACTTC.

This clonotype appeared many times. The V call is TRBV2, the J call TRBJ2-3; D not certain. CDR1 SNHLY and CDR2 FYNNEI come from the germline V gene. Trimming shortened V by 5 bases and J by 3 bases, and 9 bases separated the two germline ends. The CDR3 extends over 13 amino acids. The CDR3 reads CASSRRKTDTQYF. The DNA for the CDR3 is TGTGCCAGCAGTCGGAGAAAGACAGATACGCAGTATTTT.

This clonotype was picked up a small number of times. A far larger clone is only one base removed, so a read error is likely. The chain links TRBV11-2 to TRBJ2-3; 7 nucleotides match TRBD2. The J call may be faulty, since TRBJ2-5 better matches the DNA end. Per germline, CDR1 SGHAT and CDR2 FQNNGV. This CDR3 spans 16 amino acids. The CDR3 coding sequence is TGTGCCAGCAGCCTGGGCGGGAGTGCCGCCGGAGGGACCCAGTACTTC. Amino acid sequence: CASSLGGSAAGGTQYF.

This clonotype was observed many times. The rearrangement joins TRBV2 to TRBJ1-5, with 7 bases matching TRBD1. V lost 8 bases, J lost 2 bases, and 9 bases stayed unmatched. Germline-derived CDR1 and CDR2 are SNHLY and FYNNEI. The CDR3 is made up of 15 amino acids. In DNA, the CDR3 is TGTGCCAGCGGCCCAGAGGGGGCCCGCAATCAGCCCCAGCATTTT. This translates into CASGPEGARNQPQHF.

This clonotype came up many times. J is TRBJ2-3 and V is TRBV18; D is perhaps TRBD1 (7 bases). This CDR3 comprises 16 residues. The germline CDR1 and CDR2 sequences are KGHSH and LQKENI. Trimming pared 2 bases from V and 5 bases from J, leaving 17 bases between. CDR3 sequence: CASSPVEGARGDTQYF. In DNA form, the CDR3 reads TGTGCCAGCTCACCAGTGGAGGGGGCGCGAGGAGATACGCAGTATTTT. The full variable domain, in which reference TRBV18 and TRBJ2-3 provide the parts outside the CDR3, is NAGVMQNPRHLVRRRGQEARLRCSPMKGHSHVYWYRQLPEEGLKFMVYLQKENIIDESGMPKERFSAEFPKEGPSILRIQQVVRGDSAAYFCASSPVEGARGDTQYFGPGTRLTVL.

This clonotype was picked up many times. J is TRBJ2-2 and V is TRBV3-1, with a possible D match to TRBD2 (5 bases). V was shortened by 1 base and J by 6 bases, with 9 bases between the two germline ends. This CDR3 has 14 residues. Germline CDR1 is LGHDT and CDR2 is YNNKEL (reference sequence). CDR3 in amino acids: CASSQVAGAGELFF. The CDR3 DNA follows: TGTGCCAGCAGCCAAGTTGCGGGCGCCGGGGAGCTGTTTTTT.

This clonotype was observed many times. CDR3 DNA: TGTGCCAGCAGTCTTCTATACCAACCCGGGACAGGGATCTCCTACGAGCAGTACTTC. Amino acids: CASSLLYQPGTGISYEQYF. V usage is TRBV27 and J usage is TRBJ2-7, with 9 bases matching TRBD1. Germline CDR1 MNHEY, CDR2 SMNVEV (reference sequence). J was trimmed by 0 bases and V by 5 bases; bases with no gene match: 17. The CDR3 covers 19 residues.